These 14 T cell receptor beta chains share one sample of origin, sequenced in a study of cytomegalovirus exposure and HLA in healthy donors (dated by TCRdb to the late 2010s). The library was prepared using the immunoSEQ multiplex PCR assay. The multiplex PCR relied on a mix of 60 forward primers for TCR Vbeta segments and 13 reverse primers for TCR Jbeta segments. Held by TCRdb, this immuneACCESS table contains in-frame sequences only and omits some clones. Under half of the omission traces to an unresolved V gene where checked; the cause of the rest is unknown. Across this sample there are about 110,000 clones, with approximately 73% seen only once. The top ten constitute about 8.4% of the sample. The sample was PBMCs. The receptors were sampled from a man between 40 and 49 years old in good health and CMV-seronegative.

This chain connects TRBV6-4 to TRBJ1-4; D unclear. Germline lookup yields CDR1 MRHNA and CDR2 SNTAGT. Trimming shortened V by 8 bases and J by 2 bases, and 12 bases separated the two germline ends. The CDR3 extends over 14 amino acids. This chain's CDR3 is CASQKPATNEKLFF. The DNA for the CDR3 is TGTGCCAGCCAAAAGCCCGCTACTAATGAAAAACTGTTTTTT.

This clone was recorded only once. The chain combines TRBV7-9 with TRBJ1-3; 8 nucleotides agree with TRBD1. Germline CDR1 is SEHNR and CDR2 is FQNEAQ (reference sequence). V trimming: 9 bases; J trimming: 4 bases; junction bases outside the gene matches: 11. CDR3 length: 15 residues. The CDR3: CASPPPGDRGNTIYF. CDR3 DNA sequence: TGTGCCAGTCCTCCTCCTGGGGACAGGGGAAACACCATATATTTT.

The chain links TRBV20-1 to TRBJ2-7; no clear D. This CDR3 has 11 residues. Trimming removed 3 bases from V and 1 base from J, with 4 bases in between. Germline values: CDR1 DFQATT, CDR2 SNEGSKA (reference sequence). CDR3 loop: CSARTSYEQYF. The DNA of the CDR3 is TGCAGTGCTAGGACTTCCTACGAGCAGTACTTC.

This sequence joins TRBV7-9 and TRBJ2-3; tentatively, D is TRBD1 (5 bases). Trimming stripped 10 bases from V and 4 bases from J, with 15 bases between. The CDR3 runs 13 residues. CDR1 SEHNR and CDR2 FQNEAQ come from the germline V gene (reference sequence). CDR3 loop: CAMRQGEPDTQYF. CDR3 bases: TGTGCCATGCGGCAGGGTGAGCCAGATACGCAGTATTTT.

This clone was seen only a few times. The chain uses TRBV5-1 and TRBJ2-3, with 7 nucleotides matching TRBD1. Germline V gene lookup returns CDR1 SGHRS and CDR2 YFSETQ. CDR3 length: 13 amino acids. Germline trimming cut 4 bases from V and 3 bases from J; bases unmatched to any gene: 2. The CDR3 protein is CASSQGVTDTQYF. For the CDR3, the DNA is TGCGCCAGCAGCCAGGGGGTGACAGATACGCAGTATTTT. Using reference TRBV5-1 and TRBJ2-3 for the parts outside the CDR3, the full variable domain is KAGVTQTPRYLIKTRGQQVTLSCSPISGHRSVSWYQQTPGQGLQFLFEYFSETQRNKGNFPGRFSGRQFSNSRSEMNVSTLELGDSALYLCASSQGVTDTQYFGPGTRLTVL.

The J gene is TRBJ1-2, the V gene TRBV2; TRBD1 aligns across 10 bases. The CDR3 is 15 residues long. Germline lookup yields CDR1 SNHLY and CDR2 FYNNEI. V lost 4 bases and J lost 2; bases outside the gene matches: 4. This CDR3 reads CASSVGQGHNYGYTF. CDR3 coding DNA: TGTGCCAGCAGTGTGGGACAGGGGCACAACTATGGCTACACCTTC.

The chain couples TRBV27 to TRBJ1-4; TRBD1 is a possible D gene (6 bases). V lost 6 bases and J lost 8, with 19 bases in between. This CDR3 region has 15 residues. Per the germline V gene, CDR1 is MNHEY and CDR2 is SMNVEV (reference sequence). DNA for the CDR3: TGTGCCAGCAGAAGGGGGGGTGTACGAGACGAAAAACTGTTTTTT. Translation gives CASRRGGVRDEKLFF.

Of note for this clone: A read error may account for a junction end that differs from germline. The rearrangement joins TRBV5-1 to TRBJ2-1; 14 positions match TRBD2. The CDR3 spans 16 residues. Germline V lookup: CDR1 SGHRS, CDR2 YFSETQ. CDR3 sequence: CARSGRLAGGSNEQFF. In DNA, the CDR3 is TGCGCCCGCAGCGGGCGACTAGCGGGGGGGTCAAATGAGCAGTTCTTC.

The chain combines TRBV19 with TRBJ1-6; 7 positions match TRBD1. Germline CDR1 LNHDA, CDR2 SQIVND (reference sequence). The CDR3 totals 14 residues. The J segment lost 7 bases and the V segment lost 2 bases, leaving 2 bases of the junction unmatched. The CDR3 spells CASSIIQGNSPLHF. CDR3 nucleotides: TGTGCCAGTAGTATAATACAGGGGAATTCACCCCTCCACTTT.

The V gene is TRBV27, the J gene TRBJ2-7; TRBD1 matches 7 bases. Germline V gene data show CDR1 as MNHEY and CDR2 as SMNVEV (reference sequence). The CDR3 is 13 amino acids. V was clipped by 4 bases and J by 5 bases; unmatched bases: 5. CDR3 loop: CASSYDRVHEQYF. The CDR3 coding sequence is TGTGCCAGCAGTTATGACAGGGTCCACGAGCAGTACTTC.

The rearrangement uses TRBV7-9 and TRBJ2-5; TRBD2 matches at 8 bases. Per the germline V gene, CDR1 is SEHNR and CDR2 is FQNEAQ (reference sequence). Unmatched junction bases numbered 1, after V lost 5 bases and J lost 2 bases. The CDR3 runs 13 residues. CDR3 DNA sequence: TGTGCCAGCAGCCGGGGGGGTCAAGAGACCCAGTACTTC. Its protein is CASSRGGQETQYF.

This clone has just one count. This sequence joins TRBV4-2 and TRBJ2-2; 9 bases align to TRBD2. CDR3 length equals 16 residues. CDR1 is LGHNA, CDR2 YNFKEQ, per germline. The J segment lost 1 base and the V segment lost 3 bases, leaving 3 bases of the junction unmatched. CDR3 nucleotide sequence: TGTGCCAGCAGCCAGAGGCGGGGGGGGAACACCGGGGAGCTGTTTTTT. This encodes CASSQRRGGNTGELFF.

This clone was detected a few times. The chain couples TRBV6-5 to TRBJ2-5; 9 positions agree with TRBD1. CDR3 length: 12 residues. The V and J ends lost 5 bases and 13 bases, in that order; junction bases with no gene match: 8. CDR1 MNHEY and CDR2 SVGAGI come from the germline V gene. The CDR3 reads CASSHRGRMWYF. The CDR3 bases are TGTGCCAGCAGTCACAGGGGGCGGATGTGGTACTTC.

This chain joins TRBV6-5 and TRBJ2-7; no clear D gene. This CDR3 has 14 amino acids. V was pared by 2 bases and J by 2 bases, with 10 bases between. Germline V gene data show CDR1 as MNHEY and CDR2 as SVGAGI. CDR3 residues: CASSYSGAAYEQYF. The CDR3 DNA sequence: TGTGCCAGCAGTTACAGTGGAGCTGCCTACGAGCAGTACTTC.